This T cell receptor (beta chain) was sequenced in a study of blood T cell repertoires in COVID-19. Study information: There were acute and convalescent COVID-19 samples, and they came from the United States, Italy and Spain. Sample material is recorded as cDNA or gDNA derived from T cells, B-cell-depleted T cells, or PBMCs.

Germline assignment: CDR1 SGHRS and CDR2 YFSETQ. The ends lost 4 bases at V and 1 base at J; junction bases unmatched: 9. The CDR3 sequence is 17 residues long. Original methodology: The authors estimated nucleated cell counts from reference gene primer amplification. Sequenced by immunoSEQ multiplex PCR; TCRdb stores in-frame clones only, minus some. V, J and clone size were drawn from that table, and D and trimming were deduced from the DNA. The table records over 75,000 clones, roughly 80% of them present only once. The chain recombines TRBV5-1 with TRBJ2-1; 9 bases match TRBD1. This receptor was identified in a human donor in a cohort sampled during active COVID-19. The sequenced sample was peripheral blood. CDR3 region: CASSTTSGTGSYNEQFF. The CDR3, as DNA: TGCGCCAGCAGCACCACCTCCGGGACAGGGTCCTACAATGAGCAGTTCTTC.